This T cell receptor beta chain was obtained from a study of monozygotic twins with inflammatory bowel disease. Regarding the study as a whole: Repertoire likeness was no different across concordant and discordant twins, perhaps owing to restricted power. Cells of different T cell subtypes could not be told apart.

Concerning this clonotype: What it binds is unknown.

Each UMI, carrying a 6-nucleotide sample barcode, came from template switching. One entry per CDR3 protein, without DNA, is what TCRdb gives after re-calling the 5' RACE reads. Seen in this sample are some 200,000 distinct CDR3 sequences; the ten most common clones hold less than 9%. The material sequenced was blood. The clonotype originates from a human donor with ulcerative colitis or Crohn's disease, or a healthy co-twin of an affected twin (not recorded which).

CDR3 protein: CSARNYWYGYTF. V usage is TRBV20-1 and J usage is TRBJ1-2. The CDR3 has 12 residues. Germline V gene data show CDR1 as DFQATT and CDR2 as SNEGSKA (reference sequence).